Sequencing of this TCR beta chain was carried out in a study of shared clonotypes between healthy human individuals. Per germline, CDR1 SGHRS and CDR2 YFSETQ. V was clipped by 0 bases and J by 1 base, with 10 bases between them. The CDR3 is 15 amino acids. TCRdb's table, derived via immunoSEQ multiplex PCR, lists solely in-frame clones and lacks some. The sample carries some 1.1 million clones, 60% to 85% recorded once. This chain uses TRBV5-1 with TRBJ1-1; no clear D gene. This receptor was taken from a man between 18 and 29 years old in good health. Some clones in this sample may be carry-over from other donors' samples. The sequencing sample was made of memory CD4+ T cells from PBMCs. As to subset: CD45RA-negative fraction. This CDR3 reads CASSLDGLPNTEAFF. The DNA for the CDR3 is TGCGCCAGCAGCTTGGACGGACTCCCGAACACTGAAGCTTTCTTT.